One sample yielded the 21 T cell receptor beta chains listed below, sequenced in a study of cytomegalovirus exposure and HLA in healthy donors. The primer mix had 60 Vbeta and 13 Jbeta primers. Only in-frame clones appear in the TCRdb table, and some are missing; sequencing was by immunoSEQ multiplex PCR. This sample has some 34,000 clones, with roughly 64% found just once. The specimen was PBMCs. These receptors came from a middle-aged man in good health and CMV-seropositive.

The V and J genes are TRBV10-3 and TRBJ2-1; 10 bases map to TRBD2. Trimming cost V 8 bases and J 8 bases; bases outside gene matches: 9. In germline, CDR1 is ENHRY, CDR2 SYGVKD. The CDR3 sequence is 14 residues long. This chain's CDR3 is CAIQGKLAGDEQFF. The CDR3 nucleotides are TGTGCCATCCAGGGAAAGCTAGCGGGGGATGAGCAGTTCTTC.

This clone was seen once. This chain's CDR3 is CAWSGSTGYGEQYF. DNA of the CDR3: TGTGCCTGGAGTGGCTCTACGGGTTACGGGGAGCAGTACTTC. This rearrangement joins TRBV30 to TRBJ2-5; tentatively, D is TRBD2 (5 bases). CDR1 and CDR2 (germline): GTSNPN, SVGIG (reference sequence). The length of the CDR3 is 14 residues. The ends were cut back, 1 base at V and 11 bases at J, with 20 bases in the middle.

The rearrangement uses TRBV5-1 and TRBJ2-4; D might be TRBD2 (6 bases). The CDR3 is 15 residues long. V was pared by 1 base and J by 3 bases, with 11 bases between. Germline V gene sequence: CDR1 SGHRS, CDR2 YFSETQ. Written as DNA, the CDR3 is TGCGCCAGCAGCTTGTTCTCTAGCGACAAAAACATTCAGTACTTC. Its translation: CASSLFSSDKNIQYF.

This clone was seen more than once but under ten times. The gene calls are TRBV15 and TRBJ2-7, with 7 bases identical to TRBD1. The ends lost 4 bases at V and 1 base at J; junction bases unmatched: 4. CDR3 length: 14 residues. Germline assignment: CDR1 LNHNV and CDR2 YYDKDF (reference sequence). CDR3 in DNA: TGTGCCACCAGCACCCAGGGGGAATCCTACGAGCAGTACTTC. Protein sequence: CATSTQGESYEQYF.

J is TRBJ1-1 and V is TRBV11-3, with TRBD1 matching 7 bases. J gave up 4 bases and V 5 bases, and 4 bases lay outside the gene matches. This CDR3 has 13 residues. Germline V lookup: CDR1 SGHNT, CDR2 YENEEA. CDR3 sequence (DNA): TGTGCCAGCAGCACAGGGGAGAGCACTGAAGCTTTCTTT. Amino acid sequence: CASSTGESTEAFF.

The genes are TRBV19 and TRBJ2-2; 8 positions agree with TRBD1. This CDR3 is 15 amino acids long. V gave up 5 bases and J gave up 4 bases; unmatched junction bases: 6. CDR1 is LNHDA and CDR2 is SQIVND in the germline V gene (reference sequence). The CDR3 DNA reads TGTGCCAGTAGTGCGACAGGGGTACCCACCGGGGAGCTGTTTTTT. It is translated as CASSATGVPTGELFF.

On this clone: Other DNA sequences from this sample encode an identical CDR3 as well. V usage is TRBV6-1 and J usage is TRBJ1-5, with D possibly matching TRBD1 (5 bases). Trimming pared 8 bases from V and 1 base from J, leaving 9 bases between. The CDR3 covers 13 residues. CDR1 is MNHNS and CDR2 is SASEGT in the germline V gene. DNA of the CDR3: TGTGCCAGCTCGGGGGGGAGCAATCAGCCCCAGCATTTT. Translation gives CASSGGSNQPQHF.

The V and J genes are TRBV5-1 and TRBJ2-7, with a weak D call TRBD1 (6 bases). The CDR3 loop spans 15 amino acids. V was pared by 0 bases and J by 1 base, with 11 bases between. Germline loops: CDR1 SGHRS, CDR2 YFSETQ. The CDR3 DNA reads as TGCGCCAGCAGCTTGGAACAGGGAAAATCCTACGAGCAGTACTTC. Amino acids: CASSLEQGKSYEQYF.

This clone appeared a few times. The gene calls are TRBV11-2 and TRBJ1-3, with a weak D call TRBD1 (6 bases). The length of the CDR3 is 17 residues. The germline gives CDR1 SGHAT, CDR2 FQNNGV. The V end lost 5 bases, the J end lost 0 bases, and 17 bases lay between the germline ends. CDR3 sequence reads: CASSRPDRVRSGNTIYF. CDR3 nucleotides: TGTGCCAGCAGCCGGCCGGACAGAGTTCGCTCTGGAAACACCATATATTTT.

This chain links TRBV25-1 with TRBJ2-4; possible D gene TRBD2, 5 bases. V lost 3 bases, J lost 1 base, and 7 bases lay in between. This CDR3 is built from 14 residues. Germline V gives CDR1 MGHDK, CDR2 SYGVNS. DNA for the CDR3: TGTGCCAGCAGTGATTCGGGGGCCAAAAACATTCAGTACTTC. Translated, it gives CASSDSGAKNIQYF. The entire variable domain, with the rest obtained from reference TRBV25-1 and TRBJ2-4, is as follows: EADIYQTPRYLVIGTGKKITLECSQTMGHDKMYWYQQDPGMELHLIHYSYGVNSTEKGDLSSESTVSRIRTEHFPLTLESARPSHTSQYLCASSDSGAKNIQYFGAGTRLSVL.

J is TRBJ2-7 and V is TRBV5-5; D not certain. The V gene's germline CDR1 is SGHKS and CDR2 YYEKEE (reference sequence). The CDR3 loop spans 12 amino acids. V lost 4 bases, J lost 3 bases, and 8 bases lay in between. CDR3 in amino acids: CASSLLYYEQYF. The CDR3 nucleotides are TGTGCCAGCAGCCTCCTTTACTACGAGCAGTACTTC.

Concerning this clone itself: Germline and junction disagree at one end, which may indicate a read error. This chain uses TRBV7-9 with TRBJ1-6; unclear D gene. Germline V CDR1 and CDR2: SEHNR, FQNEAQ (reference sequence). This CDR3 is built from 12 residues. This CDR3 is CSSSPDYSPLHF. The CDR3 DNA sequence: TGTTCCAGCAGCCCGGACTATTCACCCCTCCACTTT.

Only a few counts were recorded for this clone. This chain joins TRBV7-9 and TRBJ2-6, with D unresolved. Per the germline V gene, CDR1 is SEHNR and CDR2 is FQNEAQ (reference sequence). The CDR3 is 17 residues long. Trimming cost V 4 bases and J 2 bases, with 15 bases left between them. CDR3 residues: CASSSIYAPAGANVLTF. DNA of the CDR3: TGTGCCAGCAGCTCCATCTATGCCCCGGCTGGGGCCAACGTCCTGACTTTC.

The chain carries TRBV5-1 and TRBJ2-3; no definite D call. Germline CDR1 reads SGHRS; CDR2 reads YFSETQ. The CDR3 spans 15 residues. V lost 0 bases and J lost 3, with 11 bases in between. The CDR3 here is CASSLAWAATDTQYF. The CDR3 DNA is TGCGCCAGCAGCTTGGCATGGGCAGCTACAGATACGCAGTATTTT.

About this clone itself: The same CDR3 can be traced to other DNA sequences in this sample. The chain joins TRBV7-9 to TRBJ1-1; TRBD1 matches at 8 bases. Germline values: CDR1 SEHNR, CDR2 FQNEAQ (reference sequence). This CDR3 has 13 residues. Trimming at V came to 5 bases and at J to 4 bases, leaving 3 bases not matched to a gene. This CDR3 is CASSRTGPTEAFF. The CDR3 region has the DNA TGTGCCAGCAGCCGGACAGGGCCCACTGAAGCTTTCTTT.

This clone was observed a few times. The chain is built from TRBV27 and TRBJ1-6; TRBD1 matches at 7 bases. The CDR3 contains 12 residues. V lost 8 bases, J lost 12 bases, and 7 bases stayed unmatched. Germline V lookup: CDR1 MNHEY, CDR2 SMNVEV (reference sequence). The CDR3 loop is CASGRYRGPLHF. The CDR3 nucleotides are TGTGCCAGCGGGCGCTACAGGGGACCCCTCCACTTT.

The chain joins TRBV5-1 to TRBJ2-5; TRBD2 agrees at 8 bases. The V gene's germline CDR1 is SGHRS and CDR2 YFSETQ. This CDR3 contains 14 residues. Unmatched junction bases numbered 6, after V lost 4 bases and J lost 4 bases. The chain's CDR3 is CASSPGGDLETQYF. CDR3 in DNA: TGCGCCAGCAGCCCCGGGGGGGACCTAGAGACCCAGTACTTC.

This chain joins TRBV27 and TRBJ2-2; 10 bases are shared with TRBD1. The junction had 7 bases not matched to a gene; V was cut back by 6 bases and J by 6 bases. The germline CDR1 and CDR2 sequences are MNHEY and SMNVEV (reference sequence). This CDR3 has 15 residues. This CDR3 is CASSTTGGAPGELFF. The CDR3 DNA reads as TGTGCCAGCAGCACGACAGGGGGCGCCCCCGGGGAGCTGTTTTTT.

The chain is built from TRBV29-1 and TRBJ1-2; D might be TRBD1 (5 bases). In germline, CDR1 is SQVTM, CDR2 ANQGSEA. The length of the CDR3 is 15 residues. Trimming took off 3 bases at V and 2 bases at J, with 16 bases between the two ends. The CDR3 coding sequence is TGCAGCGTTGAGGACCCCACCTGGGGCAACTATGGCTACACCTTC. Translating it yields CSVEDPTWGNYGYTF.

The V call is TRBV14, the J call TRBJ1-6, with a possible D match to TRBD1 (6 bases). The V end was cut by 1 base, the J end by 7 bases, with 17 bases between. The CDR3 loop spans 17 amino acids. CDR1 is SGHDN and CDR2 is FVKESK in the germline V gene. This CDR3 is CASSQAYRVVENSPLHF. CDR3 in DNA: TGTGCCAGCAGCCAAGCCTACAGGGTAGTCGAGAATTCACCCCTCCACTTT. The full variable domain, rest sourced from reference TRBV14 and TRBJ1-6, is EAGVTQFPSHSVIEKGQTVTLRCDPISGHDNLYWYRRVMGKEIKFLLHFVKESKQDESGMPNNRFLAERTGGTYSTLKVQPAELEDSGVYFCASSQAYRVVENSPLHFGNGTRLTVT.

This chain uses TRBV18 with TRBJ1-5, with D possibly being TRBD1 (5 bases). The V end was cut by 2 bases, the J end by 3 bases, with 11 bases between. The germline CDR1 and CDR2 sequences are KGHSH and LQKENI. The CDR3 is 15 residues long. CDR3 sequence (DNA): TGTGCCAGCTCACCAGAAAGGGGATACAATCAGCCCCAGCATTTT. Translated: CASSPERGYNQPQHF.